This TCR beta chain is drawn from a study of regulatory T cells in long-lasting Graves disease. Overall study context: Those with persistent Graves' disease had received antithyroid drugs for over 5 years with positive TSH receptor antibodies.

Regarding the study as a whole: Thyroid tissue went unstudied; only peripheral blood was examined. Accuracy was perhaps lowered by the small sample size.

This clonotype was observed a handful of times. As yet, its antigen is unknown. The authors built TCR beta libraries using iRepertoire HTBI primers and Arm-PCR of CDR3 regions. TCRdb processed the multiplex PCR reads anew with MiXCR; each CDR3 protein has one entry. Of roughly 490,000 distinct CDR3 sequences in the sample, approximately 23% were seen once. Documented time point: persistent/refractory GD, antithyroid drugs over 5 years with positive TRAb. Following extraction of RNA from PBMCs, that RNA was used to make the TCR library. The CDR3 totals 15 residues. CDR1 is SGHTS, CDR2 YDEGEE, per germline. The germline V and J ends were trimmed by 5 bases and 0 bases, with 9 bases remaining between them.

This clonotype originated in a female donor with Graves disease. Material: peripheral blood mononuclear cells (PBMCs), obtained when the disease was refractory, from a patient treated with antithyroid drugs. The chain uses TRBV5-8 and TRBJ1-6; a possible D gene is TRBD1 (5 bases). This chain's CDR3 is CASRPRGSYNSPLHF. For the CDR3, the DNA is TGTGCCAGCAGGCCAAGGGGCTCCTATAATTCACCCCTCCACTTT.